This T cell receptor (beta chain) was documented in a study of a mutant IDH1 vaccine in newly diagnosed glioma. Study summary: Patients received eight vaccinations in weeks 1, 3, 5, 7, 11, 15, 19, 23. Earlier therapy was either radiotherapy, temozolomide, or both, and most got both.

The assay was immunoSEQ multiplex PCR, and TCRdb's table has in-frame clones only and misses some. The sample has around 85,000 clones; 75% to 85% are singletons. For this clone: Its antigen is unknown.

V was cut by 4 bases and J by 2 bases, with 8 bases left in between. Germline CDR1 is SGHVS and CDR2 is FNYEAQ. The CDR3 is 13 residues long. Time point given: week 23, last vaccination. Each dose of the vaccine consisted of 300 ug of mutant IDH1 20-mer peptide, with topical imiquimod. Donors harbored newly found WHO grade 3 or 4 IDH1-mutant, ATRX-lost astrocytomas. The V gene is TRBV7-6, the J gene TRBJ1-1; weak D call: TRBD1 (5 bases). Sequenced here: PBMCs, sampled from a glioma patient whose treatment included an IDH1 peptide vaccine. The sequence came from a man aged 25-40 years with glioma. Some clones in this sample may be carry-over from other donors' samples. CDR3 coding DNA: TGTGCCAGCAGCTCTCAGGGTAACACTGAAGCTTTCTTT. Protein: CASSSQGNTEAFF.